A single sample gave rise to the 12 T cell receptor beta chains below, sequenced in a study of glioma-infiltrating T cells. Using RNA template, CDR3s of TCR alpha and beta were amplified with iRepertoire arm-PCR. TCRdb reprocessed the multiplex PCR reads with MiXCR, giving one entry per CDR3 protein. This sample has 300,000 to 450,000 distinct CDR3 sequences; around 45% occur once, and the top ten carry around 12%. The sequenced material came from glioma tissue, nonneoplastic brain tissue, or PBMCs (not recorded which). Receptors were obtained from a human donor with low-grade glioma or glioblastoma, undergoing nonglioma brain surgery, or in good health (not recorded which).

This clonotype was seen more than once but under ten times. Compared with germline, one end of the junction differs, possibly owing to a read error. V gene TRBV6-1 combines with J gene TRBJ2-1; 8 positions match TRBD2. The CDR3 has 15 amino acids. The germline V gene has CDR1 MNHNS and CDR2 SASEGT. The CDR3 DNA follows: TGTGCCATCAGTAGACCCGGGACTAGCTACAATGAGCAGTTCTTC. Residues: CAISRPGTSYNEQFF.

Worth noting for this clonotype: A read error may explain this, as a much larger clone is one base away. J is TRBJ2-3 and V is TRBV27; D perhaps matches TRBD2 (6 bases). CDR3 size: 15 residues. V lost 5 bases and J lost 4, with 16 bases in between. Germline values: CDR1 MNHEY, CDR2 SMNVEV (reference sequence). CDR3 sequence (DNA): TGTGCCAGCAGTGACGCTTTAGCGGTGGCAGATACGCAGTATTTT. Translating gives CASSDALAVADTQYF.

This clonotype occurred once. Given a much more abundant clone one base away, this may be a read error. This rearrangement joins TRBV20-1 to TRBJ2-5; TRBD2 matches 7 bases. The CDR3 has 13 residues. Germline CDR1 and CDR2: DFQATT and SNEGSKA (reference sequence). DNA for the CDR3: TGCAGTGCTACGAGCGGGATCCAAGAGACCCTGTACTTC. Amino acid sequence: CSATSGIQETLYF.

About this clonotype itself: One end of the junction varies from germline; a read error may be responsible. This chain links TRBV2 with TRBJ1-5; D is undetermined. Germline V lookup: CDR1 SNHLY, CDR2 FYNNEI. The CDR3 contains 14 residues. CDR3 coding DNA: TGTGCCGGCAGTGAAACGGGTGGAAGTCAGCCCCAGCATTTT. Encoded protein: CAGSETGGSQPQHF.

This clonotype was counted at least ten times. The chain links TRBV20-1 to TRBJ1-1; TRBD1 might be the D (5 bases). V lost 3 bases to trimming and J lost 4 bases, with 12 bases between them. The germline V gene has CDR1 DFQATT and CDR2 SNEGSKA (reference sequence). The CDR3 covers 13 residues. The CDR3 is CSARKAGGTEAFF. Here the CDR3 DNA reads TGCAGTGCTAGGAAGGCCGGGGGCACTGAAGCTTTCTTT.

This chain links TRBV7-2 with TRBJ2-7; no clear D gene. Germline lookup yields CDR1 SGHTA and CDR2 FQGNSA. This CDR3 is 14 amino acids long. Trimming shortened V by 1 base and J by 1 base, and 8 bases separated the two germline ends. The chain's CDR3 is CASSLGLISYEQYF. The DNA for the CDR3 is TGTGCCAGCAGCTTAGGACTGATTTCCTACGAGCAGTACTTC.

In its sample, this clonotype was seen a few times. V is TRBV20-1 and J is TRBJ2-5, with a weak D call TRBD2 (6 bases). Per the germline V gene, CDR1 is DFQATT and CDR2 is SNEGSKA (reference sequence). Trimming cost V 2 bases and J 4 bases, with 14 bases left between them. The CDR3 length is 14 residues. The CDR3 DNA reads TGCAGTGCTAGAATCGGGGGTCATCGAGAGACCCAGTACTTC. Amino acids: CSARIGGHRETQYF.

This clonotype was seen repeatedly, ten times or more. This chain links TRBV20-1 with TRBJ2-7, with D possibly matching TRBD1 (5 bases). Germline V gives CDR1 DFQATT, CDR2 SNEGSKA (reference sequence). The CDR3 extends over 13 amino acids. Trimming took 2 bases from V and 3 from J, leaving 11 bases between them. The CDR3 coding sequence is TGCAGTGCTAGACCAGGGCCCCTCTACGAGCAGTACTTC. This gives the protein CSARPGPLYEQYF.

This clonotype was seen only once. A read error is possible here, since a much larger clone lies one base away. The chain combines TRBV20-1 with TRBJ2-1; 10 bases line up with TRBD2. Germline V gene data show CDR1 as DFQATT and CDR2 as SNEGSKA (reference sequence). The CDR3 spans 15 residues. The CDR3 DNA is TGCAGTGTCCCGGGACTAGCGCTAGGGATCAATGAGCAGCTCTTC. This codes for CSVPGLALGINEQLF.

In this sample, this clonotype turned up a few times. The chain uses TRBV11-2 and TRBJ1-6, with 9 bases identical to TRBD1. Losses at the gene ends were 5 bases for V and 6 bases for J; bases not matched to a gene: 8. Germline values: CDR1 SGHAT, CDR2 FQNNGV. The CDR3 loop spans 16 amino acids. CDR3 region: CASSLTGGDSNSPLHF. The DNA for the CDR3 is TGTGCCAGCAGCCTGACAGGGGGAGATAGTAATTCACCCCTCCACTTT.

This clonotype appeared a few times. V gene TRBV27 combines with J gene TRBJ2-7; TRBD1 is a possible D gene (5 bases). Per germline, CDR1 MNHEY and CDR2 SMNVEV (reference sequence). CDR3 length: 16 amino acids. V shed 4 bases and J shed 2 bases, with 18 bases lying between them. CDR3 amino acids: CASSSVPGRVAYEQYF. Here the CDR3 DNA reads TGTGCCAGCAGTTCGGTCCCCGGCAGGGTGGCCTACGAGCAGTACTTC.

CDR3 in amino acids: CAIRDLTNEKLFF. The CDR3 DNA reads as TGTGCCATCAGGGATTTGACTAATGAAAAACTGTTTTTT. The chain links TRBV10-3 to TRBJ1-4; D is uncertain. V gave up 6 bases and J gave up 2 bases, with 7 bases separating them. The CDR3 is 13 residues long. The germline gives CDR1 ENHRY, CDR2 SYGVKD.